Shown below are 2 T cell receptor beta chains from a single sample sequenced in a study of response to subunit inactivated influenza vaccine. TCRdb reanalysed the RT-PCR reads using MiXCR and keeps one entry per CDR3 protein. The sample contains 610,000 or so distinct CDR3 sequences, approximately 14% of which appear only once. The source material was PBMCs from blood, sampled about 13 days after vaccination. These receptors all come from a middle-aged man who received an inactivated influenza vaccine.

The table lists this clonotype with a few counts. CDR3: CASSLIRGADEQYF. Here the CDR3 DNA reads TGTGCCAGCAGCTTGATCAGGGGCGCGGATGAGCAGTACTTC. The V gene is TRBV5-5, the J gene TRBJ2-7; TRBD1 is a possible D gene (6 bases). V was pared by 1 base and J by 7 bases, with 15 bases between. The CDR3 consists of 14 residues. Germline V gene lookup returns CDR1 SGHKS and CDR2 YYEKEE (reference sequence).

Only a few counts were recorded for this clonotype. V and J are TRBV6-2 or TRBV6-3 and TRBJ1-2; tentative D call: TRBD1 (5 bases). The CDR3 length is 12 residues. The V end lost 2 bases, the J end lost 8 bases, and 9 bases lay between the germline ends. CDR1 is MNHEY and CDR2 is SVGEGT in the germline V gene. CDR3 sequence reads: CASSYARDGYTF. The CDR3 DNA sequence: TGTGCCAGCAGTTACGCCAGGGACGGCTACACCTTC.